Listed below are T cell receptor beta chains from one sample, sequenced in a study of T cell repertoires in cytomegalovirus infection. TCRdb re-derived calls from the reads in MiXCR, one entry per CDR3 protein. The sample has approximately 250,000 distinct CDR3 sequences, approximately 9% seen once. Material for sequencing was PBMCs. The receptors shown here come from a human donor in good health (CMV status not recorded). Some clones in this sample may be carry-over from other donors' samples. Both conserved end residues are part of each CDR3. The D gene is left open where the match is weak. The size entry is marked missing in some rows and otherwise reads once, few, many or a size class.

CDR3nt: TGTGCCAGCAGCACGTCACCGAACACTGAAGCTTTCTTT
CDR3aa: CASSTSPNTEAFF
abundance: NA
v_gene: TRBV11-3
len: 13
j_gene: TRBJ1-1
d_gene: NA

CDR3nt: TGCAGTGCTAGAGAAGGGGCCCTCTATGGCTACACCTTC
CDR3aa: CSAREGALYGYTF
abundance: NA
v_gene: TRBV20-1
len: 13
j_gene: TRBJ1-2
d_gene: NA

CDR3nt: TGTGCCAGTAGTGCCGACTTCATCGGGGGCTACACCTTC
CDR3aa: CASSADFIGGYTF
abundance: many
v_gene: TRBV19
len: 13
j_gene: TRBJ1-2
d_gene: NA

CDR3nt: TGTGCCAGCAGCTCGTGGGGACAGGGGTTACGAGATACGCAGTATTTT
CDR3aa: CASSSWGQGLRDTQYF
abundance: many
v_gene: TRBV7-2
len: 16
j_gene: TRBJ2-3
d_gene: TRBD1

CDR3nt: TGTGCCAGCAACCCCAGGGGGGATCCTATGAACACTGAAGCTTTCTTT
CDR3aa: CASNPRGDPMNTEAFF
abundance: many
v_gene: TRBV11-2
len: 16
j_gene: TRBJ1-1
d_gene: TRBD1

CDR3nt: TGTGCCAGCATCCCGCGGGACAGAAGCACAGATACGCAGTATTTT
CDR3aa: CASIPRDRSTDTQYF
abundance: many
v_gene: TRBV7-9
len: 15
j_gene: TRBJ2-3
d_gene: NA

CDR3nt: TGTGCCAGCAGCTTACATGGGCAGGTAGCCAGGAACACTGAAGCTTTCTTT
CDR3aa: CASSLHGQVARNTEAFF
abundance: few
v_gene: TRBV7-9
len: 17
j_gene: TRBJ1-1
d_gene: NA

CDR3nt: TGTGCCAGCAGCTACGCCACAGGGTCCTTCCAGTATTTT
CDR3aa: CASSYATGSFQYF
abundance: few
v_gene: TRBV12-3/TRBV12-4
len: 13
j_gene: TRBJ2-3
d_gene: NA

CDR3nt: TGCAGTGCTGCCCTAGCGGGGAGTTACAATGAGCAGTTCTTC
CDR3aa: CSAALAGSYNEQFF
abundance: few
v_gene: TRBV20-1
len: 14
j_gene: TRBJ2-1
d_gene: TRBD2

CDR3nt: TGTGCCAGCAGTTTTACAGGGAGAACTGAAGCTTTCTTT
CDR3aa: CASSFTGRTEAFF
abundance: many
v_gene: TRBV6-2/TRBV6-3
len: 13
j_gene: TRBJ1-1
d_gene: NA

CDR3nt: TGTGCCAGTCATCCCTCCCTATCCCCCTACAATGAGCAGTTCTTC
CDR3aa: CASHPSLSPYNEQFF
abundance: NA
v_gene: TRBV19
len: 15
j_gene: TRBJ2-1
d_gene: NA

CDR3nt: TGTGCCAGCAGCTTAGGGCCGACTGGGGCCAACGTCCTGACTTTC
CDR3aa: CASSLGPTGANVLTF
abundance: many
v_gene: TRBV7-2
len: 15
j_gene: TRBJ2-6
d_gene: NA

CDR3nt: TGTGCCAGCAGTTTCACAACATATGGCTACACCTTC
CDR3aa: CASSFTTYGYTF
abundance: many
v_gene: TRBV28
len: 12
j_gene: TRBJ1-2
d_gene: NA

CDR3nt: TGTGCCAGCAGCAAAGAGGGACTAGCGGTGAACACCGGGGAGCTGTTTTTT
CDR3aa: CASSKEGLAVNTGELFF
abundance: many
v_gene: TRBV7-2
len: 17
j_gene: TRBJ2-2
d_gene: TRBD2

CDR3nt: TGTGCCAGCAGCCAAGATTTGGGGGCTTACGAGCAGTACTTC
CDR3aa: CASSQDLGAYEQYF
abundance: NA
v_gene: TRBV3-1
len: 14
j_gene: TRBJ2-7
d_gene: NA

CDR3nt: TGTGCCAGCAGGACGGGACAGGGCTCGAACACCGGGGAGCTGTTTTTT
CDR3aa: CASRTGQGSNTGELFF
abundance: many
v_gene: TRBV28
len: 16
j_gene: TRBJ2-2
d_gene: TRBD1

CDR3nt: TGTGCCAGCACCAGGACAGGGACGGCGAATGAGCAGTTCTTC
CDR3aa: CASTRTGTANEQFF
abundance: many
v_gene: TRBV7-2
len: 14
j_gene: TRBJ2-1
d_gene: TRBD1

CDR3nt: TGTGCTAGTGGTTTGGCAACTAGCGGGGAAGAGACCCAGTACTTC
CDR3aa: CASGLATSGEETQYF
abundance: few
v_gene: TRBV12-5
len: 15
j_gene: TRBJ2-5
d_gene: TRBD2

CDR3nt: TGTGCCAGCAGCCCGGACAGGGGAGGAGATACGCAGTATTTT
CDR3aa: CASSPDRGGDTQYF
abundance: many
v_gene: TRBV7-2
len: 14
j_gene: TRBJ2-3
d_gene: TRBD1

CDR3nt: TGCGCCAGCAGCCATCCCGGGACCCCCGGAGGGACTGAAGCTTTCTTT
CDR3aa: CASSHPGTPGGTEAFF
abundance: NA
v_gene: TRBV4-3
len: 16
j_gene: TRBJ1-1
d_gene: NA

CDR3nt: TGCAGTGCTAGAAAGACCACGGAAAATGAAAAACTGTTTTTT
CDR3aa: CSARKTTENEKLFF
abundance: NA
v_gene: TRBV20-1
len: 14
j_gene: TRBJ1-4
d_gene: NA

CDR3nt: TGTGCCAGCACCCATGGAGGGGGTAGCGGAGCCACAGATACGCAGTATTTT
CDR3aa: CASTHGGGSGATDTQYF
abundance: NA
v_gene: TRBV9
len: 17
j_gene: TRBJ2-3
d_gene: NA

CDR3nt: TGTGCCAGCAGCTCTCGGAGCCGTGAAAAACTGTTTTTT
CDR3aa: CASSSRSREKLFF
abundance: many
v_gene: TRBV7-6
len: 13
j_gene: TRBJ1-4
d_gene: NA

CDR3nt: TGTGCCAGCAGCCTAGACGCGGTGAGGATGAACACTGAAGCTTTCTTT
CDR3aa: CASSLDAVRMNTEAFF
abundance: many
v_gene: TRBV7-2
len: 16
j_gene: TRBJ1-1
d_gene: NA

CDR3nt: TGTGCCAGCAGGCCGGGCATCAGAACACAAGAGACCCAGTACTTC
CDR3aa: CASRPGIRTQETQYF
abundance: few
v_gene: TRBV14
len: 15
j_gene: TRBJ2-5
d_gene: NA

CDR3nt: TGTGCCAGCAGCGTTATCTTCCAGGGAAACACCATATATTTT
CDR3aa: CASSVIFQGNTIYF
abundance: many
v_gene: TRBV7-2
len: 14
j_gene: TRBJ1-3
d_gene: NA

CDR3nt: TGTGCCAGCAGCTTAGTCATGGAGGTAACAGGCTACACCTTC
CDR3aa: CASSLVMEVTGYTF
abundance: few
v_gene: TRBV7-2
len: 14
j_gene: TRBJ1-2
d_gene: NA

CDR3nt: TGTGCCAGCAGCTTAGACCGCAGGGGAAAGGGGACCCAGTACTTC
CDR3aa: CASSLDRRGKGTQYF
abundance: many
v_gene: TRBV7-2
len: 15
j_gene: TRBJ2-5
d_gene: NA

CDR3nt: TGTGCCAGCAGCTTTGAGACCGGGGAGCTGTTTTTT
CDR3aa: CASSFETGELFF
abundance: NA
v_gene: TRBV5-6
len: 12
j_gene: TRBJ2-2
d_gene: NA

CDR3nt: TGCAGTGCTAGAGATCCCCTGAAGTCTCGGGGCACTGAAGCTTTCTTT
CDR3aa: CSARDPLKSRGTEAFF
abundance: NA
v_gene: TRBV20-1
len: 16
j_gene: TRBJ1-1
d_gene: NA

CDR3nt: TGTGCCAGCAATCCGGGGGTGACGGACGACGAGCAGTACTTC
CDR3aa: CASNPGVTDDEQYF
abundance: few
v_gene: TRBV6-2/TRBV6-3
len: 14
j_gene: TRBJ2-7
d_gene: NA

CDR3nt: TGTGCCAGCAGTGGGCCGGGGCTGCCCCTGTTCTTC
CDR3aa: CASSGPGLPLFF
abundance: few
v_gene: TRBV25-1
len: 12
j_gene: TRBJ2-1
d_gene: NA

CDR3nt: TGTGCCAGCGCAGGGGTCTCCGGGGCCAACGTCCTGACTTTC
CDR3aa: CASAGVSGANVLTF
abundance: many
v_gene: TRBV6-2/TRBV6-3
len: 14
j_gene: TRBJ2-6
d_gene: NA

CDR3nt: TGTGCCAGCAGCGGAGGGACAGGTTGGGACACTGAAGCTTTCTTT
CDR3aa: CASSGGTGWDTEAFF
abundance: many
v_gene: TRBV11-2
len: 15
j_gene: TRBJ1-1
d_gene: TRBD1

CDR3nt: TGTGCCAGCAGCTTAACGGGGTCCCTCACAGATACGCAGTATTTT
CDR3aa: CASSLTGSLTDTQYF
abundance: NA
v_gene: TRBV7-3
len: 15
j_gene: TRBJ2-3
d_gene: NA

CDR3nt: TGTGCCAGCAGGTCCCACTCCTTAACAGATACGCAGTATTTT
CDR3aa: CASRSHSLTDTQYF
abundance: NA
v_gene: TRBV6-6
len: 14
j_gene: TRBJ2-3
d_gene: NA

CDR3nt: TGTGCCAGCAGCGCCGGACAGGGGACGAACACTGAAGCTTTCTTT
CDR3aa: CASSAGQGTNTEAFF
abundance: many
v_gene: TRBV11-3
len: 15
j_gene: TRBJ1-1
d_gene: TRBD1

CDR3nt: TGCAGTGCTAGAGAAGCGACAGGGGGCGAAGCTTTCTTT
CDR3aa: CSAREATGGEAFF
abundance: NA
v_gene: TRBV20-1
len: 13
j_gene: TRBJ1-1
d_gene: TRBD1

CDR3nt: TGCAGTGCTAGAGATCTAAGGGTAGCGAATGAAAAACTGTTTTTT
CDR3aa: CSARDLRVANEKLFF
abundance: NA
v_gene: TRBV20-1
len: 15
j_gene: TRBJ1-4
d_gene: NA

CDR3nt: TGTGCCAGCAGCCCAGTAGGACGCGCACGAGGCAATGAGCAGTTCTTC
CDR3aa: CASSPVGRARGNEQFF
abundance: many
v_gene: TRBV25-1
len: 16
j_gene: TRBJ2-1
d_gene: NA

CDR3nt: TGTGCCAGCAGCCCGGAGGGTGCTAACTATGGCTACACCTTC
CDR3aa: CASSPEGANYGYTF
abundance: many
v_gene: TRBV7-2
len: 14
j_gene: TRBJ1-2
d_gene: NA

CDR3nt: TGCAGTGCTAGAGGTCAGGTTGGCGGGAGATCGGTCGACGAGCAGTACTTC
CDR3aa: CSARGQVGGRSVDEQYF
abundance: many
v_gene: TRBV20-1
len: 17
j_gene: TRBJ2-7
d_gene: TRBD2

CDR3nt: TGTGCCAGCAGCTTACTAGCGGGAGTAAACGAGCAGTACTTC
CDR3aa: CASSLLAGVNEQYF
abundance: many
v_gene: TRBV7-2
len: 14
j_gene: TRBJ2-7
d_gene: TRBD2

CDR3nt: TGTGCCAGTAAACCTCAGCAGAAGAACACTGAAGCTTTCTTT
CDR3aa: CASKPQQKNTEAFF
abundance: few
v_gene: TRBV12-3/TRBV12-4
len: 14
j_gene: TRBJ1-1
d_gene: NA